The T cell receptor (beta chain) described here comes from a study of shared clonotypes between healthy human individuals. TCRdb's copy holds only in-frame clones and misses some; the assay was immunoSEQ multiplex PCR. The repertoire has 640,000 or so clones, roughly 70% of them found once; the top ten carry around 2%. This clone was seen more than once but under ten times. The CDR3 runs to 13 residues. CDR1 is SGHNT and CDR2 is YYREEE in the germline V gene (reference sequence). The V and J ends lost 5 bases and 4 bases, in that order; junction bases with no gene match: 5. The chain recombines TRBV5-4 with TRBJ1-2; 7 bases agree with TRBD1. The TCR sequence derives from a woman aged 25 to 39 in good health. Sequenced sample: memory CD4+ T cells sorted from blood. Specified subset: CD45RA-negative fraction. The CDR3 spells CASRRQGSYGYTF. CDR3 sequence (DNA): TGTGCCAGCAGGCGACAGGGCAGCTATGGCTACACCTTC.